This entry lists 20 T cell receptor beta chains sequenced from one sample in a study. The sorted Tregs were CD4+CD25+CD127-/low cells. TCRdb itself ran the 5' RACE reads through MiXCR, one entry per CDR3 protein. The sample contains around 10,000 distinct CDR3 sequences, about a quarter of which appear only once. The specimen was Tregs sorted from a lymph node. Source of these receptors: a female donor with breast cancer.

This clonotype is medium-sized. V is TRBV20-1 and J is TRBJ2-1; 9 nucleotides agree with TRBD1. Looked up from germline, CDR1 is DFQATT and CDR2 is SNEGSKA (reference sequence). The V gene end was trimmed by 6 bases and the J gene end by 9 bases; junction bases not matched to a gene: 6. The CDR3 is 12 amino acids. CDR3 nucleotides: TGCAGTGCAAGGGGACAGGGAATTGAGCAGTTCTTC. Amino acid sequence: CSARGQGIEQFF.

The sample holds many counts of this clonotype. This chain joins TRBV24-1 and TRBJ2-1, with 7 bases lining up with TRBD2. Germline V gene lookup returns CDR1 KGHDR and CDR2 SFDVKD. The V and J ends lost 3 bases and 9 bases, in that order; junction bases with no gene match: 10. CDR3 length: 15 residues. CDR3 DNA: TGTGCCACCAGTGATCACCGGGGGGTAGCGACTGAGCAGTTCTTC. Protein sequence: CATSDHRGVATEQFF.

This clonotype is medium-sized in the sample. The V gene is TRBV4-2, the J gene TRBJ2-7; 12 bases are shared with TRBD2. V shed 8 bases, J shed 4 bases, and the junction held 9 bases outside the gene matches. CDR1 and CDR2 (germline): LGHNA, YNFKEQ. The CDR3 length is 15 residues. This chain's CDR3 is CASARTSGNMYEQYF. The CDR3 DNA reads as TGTGCCAGCGCCAGGACTAGCGGGAACATGTACGAGCAGTACTTC.

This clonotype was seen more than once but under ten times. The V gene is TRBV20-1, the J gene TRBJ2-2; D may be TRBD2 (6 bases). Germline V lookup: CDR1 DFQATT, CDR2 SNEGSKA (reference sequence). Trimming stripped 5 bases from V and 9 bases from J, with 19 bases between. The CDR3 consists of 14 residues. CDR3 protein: CSAPRTGVVRELFF. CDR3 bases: TGCAGTGCTCCTAGGACGGGGGTTGTGAGGGAGCTGTTTTTT.

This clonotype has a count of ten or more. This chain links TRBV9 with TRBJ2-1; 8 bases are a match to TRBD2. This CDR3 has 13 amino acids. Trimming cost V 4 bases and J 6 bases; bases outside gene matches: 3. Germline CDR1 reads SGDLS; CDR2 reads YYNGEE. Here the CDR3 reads CASSPGGGNEQFF. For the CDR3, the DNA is TGTGCCAGCAGCCCGGGGGGGGGCAATGAGCAGTTCTTC.

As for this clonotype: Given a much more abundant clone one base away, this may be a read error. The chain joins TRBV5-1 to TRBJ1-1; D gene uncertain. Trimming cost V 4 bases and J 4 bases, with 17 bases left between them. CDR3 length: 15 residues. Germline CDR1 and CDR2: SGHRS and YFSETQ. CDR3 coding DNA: TGCGCCAGCAGCAAAGAATGGATAGGGCCCACTGAAGCTTTCTTT. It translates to CASSKEWIGPTEAFF. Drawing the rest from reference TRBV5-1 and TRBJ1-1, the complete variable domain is KAGVTQTPRYLIKTRGQQVTLSCSPISGHRSVSWYQQTPGQGLQFLFEYFSETQRNKGNFPGRFSGRQFSNSRSEMNVSTLELGDSALYLCASSKEWIGPTEAFFGQGTRLTVV.

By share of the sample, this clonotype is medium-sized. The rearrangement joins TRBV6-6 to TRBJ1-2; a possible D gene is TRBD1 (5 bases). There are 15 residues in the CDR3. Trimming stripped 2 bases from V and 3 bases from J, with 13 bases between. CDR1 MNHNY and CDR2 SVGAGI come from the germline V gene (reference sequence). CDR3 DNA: TGTGCCAGCAGTTACGAGCTGACAGCCTACTATGGCTACACCTTC. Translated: CASSYELTAYYGYTF.

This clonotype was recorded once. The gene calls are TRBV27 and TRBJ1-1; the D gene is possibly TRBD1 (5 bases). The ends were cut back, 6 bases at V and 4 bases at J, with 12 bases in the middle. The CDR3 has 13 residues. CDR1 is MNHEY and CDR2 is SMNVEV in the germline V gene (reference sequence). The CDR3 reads CASSTKGFTEAFF. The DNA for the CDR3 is TGTGCCAGCAGCACTAAGGGGTTCACTGAAGCTTTCTTT.

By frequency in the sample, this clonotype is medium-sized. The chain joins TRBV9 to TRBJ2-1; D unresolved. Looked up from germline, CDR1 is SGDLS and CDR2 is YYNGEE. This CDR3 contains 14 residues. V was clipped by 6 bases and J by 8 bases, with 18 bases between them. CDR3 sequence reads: CASNKQFFSDEQFF. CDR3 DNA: TGTGCCAGCAATAAGCAGTTTTTTAGTGATGAGCAGTTCTTC.

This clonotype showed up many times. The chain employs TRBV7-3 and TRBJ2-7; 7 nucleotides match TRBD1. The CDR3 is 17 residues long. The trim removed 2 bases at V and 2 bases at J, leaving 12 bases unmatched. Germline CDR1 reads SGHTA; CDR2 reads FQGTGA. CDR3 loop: CASSLPPDRAWTYEQYF. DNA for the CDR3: TGTGCCAGCAGCTTACCCCCCGACAGGGCTTGGACCTACGAGCAGTACTTC.

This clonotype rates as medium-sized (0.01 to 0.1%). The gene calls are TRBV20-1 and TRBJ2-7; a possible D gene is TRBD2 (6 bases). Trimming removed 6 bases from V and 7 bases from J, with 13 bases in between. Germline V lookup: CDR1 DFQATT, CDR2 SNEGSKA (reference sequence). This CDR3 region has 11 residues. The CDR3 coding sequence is TGCAGTGCCCGACGGGGGATGGAGCAGTACTTC. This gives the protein CSARRGMEQYF.

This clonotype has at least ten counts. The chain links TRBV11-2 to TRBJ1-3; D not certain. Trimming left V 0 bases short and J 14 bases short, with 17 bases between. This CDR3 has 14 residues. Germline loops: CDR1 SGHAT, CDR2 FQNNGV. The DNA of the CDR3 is TGTGCCAGCAGCTTAGATCCTGGAGCACACTCGTTATATTTT. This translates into CASSLDPGAHSLYF.

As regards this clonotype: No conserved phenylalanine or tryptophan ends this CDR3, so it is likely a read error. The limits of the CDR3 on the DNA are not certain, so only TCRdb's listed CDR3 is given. The CDR3 loop is CASSYSGGLNTEVFS. This chain connects TRBV6-5 to TRBJ1-1; TRBD1 is the table's D call and was not checked against the DNA. The germline V gene has CDR1 MNHEY and CDR2 SVGAGI. The CDR3 totals 15 residues, both ends included.

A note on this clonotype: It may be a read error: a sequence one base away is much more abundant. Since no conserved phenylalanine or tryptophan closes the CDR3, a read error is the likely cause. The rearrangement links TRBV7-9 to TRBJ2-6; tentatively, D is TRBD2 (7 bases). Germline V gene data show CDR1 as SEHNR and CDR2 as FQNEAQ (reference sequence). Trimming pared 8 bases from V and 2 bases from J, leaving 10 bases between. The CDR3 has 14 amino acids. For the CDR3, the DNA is TGTGCCAGCGGGGAGGGGGCTGGGGCCAACGTCCTGACTTCC. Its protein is CASGEGAGANVLTS.

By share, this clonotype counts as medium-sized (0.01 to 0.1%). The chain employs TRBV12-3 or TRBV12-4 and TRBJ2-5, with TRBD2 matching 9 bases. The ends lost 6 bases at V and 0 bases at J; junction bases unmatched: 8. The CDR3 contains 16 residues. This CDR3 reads CASSPSGGRDQETQYF. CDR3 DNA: TGTGCCAGCAGCCCTTCGGGCGGGAGGGACCAAGAGACCCAGTACTTC.

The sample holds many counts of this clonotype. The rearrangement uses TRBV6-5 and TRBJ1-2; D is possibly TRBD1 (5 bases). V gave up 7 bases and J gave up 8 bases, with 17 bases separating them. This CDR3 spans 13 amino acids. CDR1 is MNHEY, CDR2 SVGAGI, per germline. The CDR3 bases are TGTGCCAGCATGGACAACCCCACGGGGGGCTACACCTTC. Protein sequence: CASMDNPTGGYTF.

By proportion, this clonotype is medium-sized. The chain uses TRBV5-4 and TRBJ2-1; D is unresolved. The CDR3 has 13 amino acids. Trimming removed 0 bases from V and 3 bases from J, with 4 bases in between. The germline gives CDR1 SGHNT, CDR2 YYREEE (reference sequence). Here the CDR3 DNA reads TGTGCCAGCAGCTTGGACAACTACAATGAGCAGTTCTTC. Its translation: CASSLDNYNEQFF. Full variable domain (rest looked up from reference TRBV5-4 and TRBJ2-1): ETGVTQSPTHLIKTRGQQVTLRCSSQSGHNTVSWYQQALGQGPQFIFQYYREEENGRGNFPPRFSGLQFPNYSSELNVNALELDDSALYLCASSLDNYNEQFFGPGTRLTVL.

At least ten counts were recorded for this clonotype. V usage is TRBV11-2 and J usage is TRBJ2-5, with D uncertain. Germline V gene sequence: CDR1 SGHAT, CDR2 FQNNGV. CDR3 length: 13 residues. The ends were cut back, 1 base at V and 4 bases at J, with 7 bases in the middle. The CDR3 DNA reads TGTGCCAGCAGCTTAGTTTATGGAGAGACCCAGTACTTC. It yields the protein CASSLVYGETQYF.

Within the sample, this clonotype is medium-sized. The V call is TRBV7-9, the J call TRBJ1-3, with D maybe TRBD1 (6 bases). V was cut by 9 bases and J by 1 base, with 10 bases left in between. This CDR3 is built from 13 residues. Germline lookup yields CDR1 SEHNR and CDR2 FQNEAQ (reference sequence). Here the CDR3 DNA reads TGTGCCAGTCTACAGGGTTCTGGAAACACCATATATTTT. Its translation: CASLQGSGNTIYF. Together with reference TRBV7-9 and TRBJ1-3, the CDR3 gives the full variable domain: DTGVSQNPRHKITKRGQNVTFRCDPISEHNRLYWYRQTLGQGPEFLTYFQNEAQLEKSRLLSDRFSAERPKGSFSTLEIQRTEQGDSAMYLCASLQGSGNTIYFGEGSWLTVV.

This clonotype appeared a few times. This CDR3 reads CASSTRRAGPRQPQHF. For the CDR3, the DNA is TGTGCCAGCAGTACCCGTCGGGCAGGGCCGAGACAGCCCCAGCATTTT. The chain carries TRBV6-5 and TRBJ1-5, with D possibly being TRBD1 (5 bases). CDR3 length: 16 amino acids. Trimming shortened V by 5 bases and J by 7 bases, and 21 bases separated the two germline ends. CDR1 MNHEY and CDR2 SVGAGI come from the germline V gene.